The entry that follows covers one T cell receptor beta chain sequence. Its specificity is not known. V shed 6 bases and J 8 bases; nucleotides not matched to a gene: 2. CDR1 is MNHNS, CDR2 SASEGT, per germline. CDR3 size: 13 residues. These data belong to a study of shared clonotypes between healthy human individuals. Broader study findings: Tissue TCR repertoires likely differ from these blood-only repertoires. Investigators expected sequencing depth to affect clonotype sharing among donors.

Assay used: immunoSEQ multiplex PCR; TCRdb lists only in-frame clones, some missing. The table shows some 2.4 million clones, with 93% occurring only once. The V and J genes are TRBV6-1 and TRBJ2-1, with 12 nucleotides matching TRBD1. Sequenced: naive CD4+ T cells from PBMCs. Subset noted: CD45RA+ positively selected. The TCR was taken from a man younger than 30 in good health. Some clones in this sample may be carry-over from other donors' samples. The CDR3 here is CASRGTGGDEQFF. CDR3 DNA sequence: TGTGCCAGCAGGGGGACAGGGGGCGATGAGCAGTTCTTC.